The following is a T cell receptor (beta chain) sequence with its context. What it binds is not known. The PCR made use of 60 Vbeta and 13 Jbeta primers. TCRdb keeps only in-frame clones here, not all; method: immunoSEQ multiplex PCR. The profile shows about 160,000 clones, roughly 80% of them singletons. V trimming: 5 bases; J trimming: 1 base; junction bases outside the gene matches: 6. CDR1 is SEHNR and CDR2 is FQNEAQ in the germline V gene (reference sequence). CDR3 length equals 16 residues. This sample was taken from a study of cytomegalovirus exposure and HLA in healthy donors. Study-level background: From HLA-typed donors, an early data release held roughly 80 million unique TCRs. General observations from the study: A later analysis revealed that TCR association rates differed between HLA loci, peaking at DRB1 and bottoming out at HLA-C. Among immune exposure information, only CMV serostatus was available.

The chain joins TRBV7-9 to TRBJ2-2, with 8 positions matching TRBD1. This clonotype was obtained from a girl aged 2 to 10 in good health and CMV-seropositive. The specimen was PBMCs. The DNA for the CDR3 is TGTGCCAGCAGCCCCCAAGGGACAGGGAACACCGGGGAGCTGTTTTTT. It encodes CASSPQGTGNTGELFF.